Reported below is one TCR beta chain. This CDR3 is 13 amino acids long. The germline V gene encodes CDR1 SGHVS and CDR2 FQNEAQ. The V and J ends lost 8 bases and 5 bases respectively, with 13 bases between them. This entry is derived from a study of blood T cell repertoires in COVID-19. Background on the study: The United States, Italy and Spain provided the acute and convalescent COVID-19 samples.

In the original workflow: Amplifying reference gene primers gave estimates of nucleated cell counts. Sequencing used immunoSEQ multiplex PCR; TCRdb keeps in-frame clones, though not all of them. V, J and clone size derive from that table, while D and trimming were established from the DNA sequence. The repertoire holds 200,000 to 250,000 clones, with 87% as singletons. The TCR sequence derives from a man aged 30 to 45 who had recovered from COVID-19. The source material was PBMCs or T cells enriched from blood (not recorded which). The chain carries TRBV7-8 and TRBJ1-5, with D possibly TRBD1 on 5 matching bases. The CDR3 spells CASGEDRYQPQHF. CDR3 bases: TGTGCCAGCGGCGAAGACAGATATCAGCCCCAGCATTTT.